One sample yielded the 19 T cell receptor beta chains listed below, sequenced in a study of blood T cell repertoires in COVID-19. This table comes from immunoSEQ multiplex PCR, and its TCRdb copy is limited to in-frame clones, with some not included. The table includes roughly 170,000 clones, around 87% detected once. What was sequenced was peripheral blood. The receptor source for this set is a woman between 18 and 30 years old who had recovered from COVID-19.

Worth noting for this clone: Other DNA sequences in the same sample also yield this CDR3. The rearrangement uses TRBV5-1 and TRBJ2-7, with TRBD2 matching 7 bases. Germline V gene sequence: CDR1 SGHRS, CDR2 YFSETQ. V gave up 0 bases and J gave up 0 bases; unmatched junction bases: 3. The length of the CDR3 is 15 residues. As DNA, the CDR3 is TGCGCCAGCAGCTTGGCCGGGGGGAGCTCCTACGAGCAGTACTTC. Amino acids: CASSLAGGSSYEQYF.

The chain is built from TRBV4-1 and TRBJ2-1, with TRBD2 matching 7 bases. CDR1 MGHRA and CDR2 YSYEKL come from the germline V gene. CDR3 size: 16 residues. V lost 4 bases, J lost 0 bases, and 6 bases stayed unmatched. The CDR3: CASSLPGLPSYNEQFF. As DNA, the CDR3 is TGCGCCAGCAGCCTTCCGGGACTACCCTCCTACAATGAGCAGTTCTTC.

CDR3 nucleotides: TGCGCCAGCAGCCCCCGTACAGTCATGAACACTGAAGCTTTCTTT. Encoded protein: CASSPRTVMNTEAFF. The chain uses TRBV5-1 and TRBJ1-1; D call uncertain. This CDR3 contains 15 residues. The germline V and J ends were trimmed by 4 bases and 0 bases, with 13 bases remaining between them. Germline CDR1 reads SGHRS; CDR2 reads YFSETQ.

V and J are TRBV4-1 and TRBJ2-2, with 9 bases identical to TRBD2. The J segment lost 4 bases and the V segment lost 0 bases, leaving 6 bases of the junction unmatched. The CDR3 is 17 amino acids. Germline loops: CDR1 MGHRA, CDR2 YSYEKL. CDR3 sequence (DNA): TGCGCCAGCAGCCAAGATTCGACTAGCGGCGGCACCGGGGAGCTGTTTTTT. It encodes CASSQDSTSGGTGELFF.

V and J are TRBV5-4 and TRBJ1-3; 7 nucleotides agree with TRBD1. Germline trimming cut 4 bases from V and 6 bases from J; bases unmatched to any gene: 7. Germline assignment: CDR1 SGHNT and CDR2 YYREEE (reference sequence). This CDR3 comprises 14 residues. This chain's CDR3 is CASSKPGQSNTIYF. DNA of the CDR3: TGTGCCAGCAGCAAGCCGGGACAGTCAAACACCATATATTTT.

The V and J genes are TRBV28 and TRBJ1-6; weak D call: TRBD1 (5 bases). The CDR3 contains 14 residues. V gave up 6 bases and J gave up 8 bases, with 14 bases separating them. The germline V gene encodes CDR1 MDHEN and CDR2 SYDVKM. CDR3 DNA sequence: TGTGCCAGCAGCCGGCAGGGAGGACATTCACCCCTCCACTTT. Protein: CASSRQGGHSPLHF.

This clone appeared a few times. V usage is TRBV27 and J usage is TRBJ1-1; no clear D. CDR3 size: 9 residues. Germline loops: CDR1 MNHEY, CDR2 SMNVEV (reference sequence). Trimming cost V 11 bases and J 11 bases, with 12 bases left between them. CDR3 sequence reads: CAGQEEAFF. In DNA form, the CDR3 reads TGTGCCGGCCAGGAGGAGGCTTTCTTT.

This clone was seen a handful of times. Other nucleotide sequences in the sample specify the same CDR3. This sequence joins TRBV11-2 and TRBJ1-3; TRBD1 aligns across 10 bases. Germline loops: CDR1 SGHAT, CDR2 FQNNGV. Losses at the gene ends were 4 bases for V and 4 bases for J; bases not matched to a gene: 4. This CDR3 is built from 15 residues. CDR3 in DNA: TGTGCCAGCAGCTCATTGGGACAGGGGGGAAACACCATATATTTT. As protein: CASSSLGQGGNTIYF.

The chain uses TRBV5-4 and TRBJ2-3; D perhaps matches TRBD2 (7 bases). The CDR3 spans 15 residues. V was trimmed by 4 bases and J by 2 bases, leaving 14 bases between them. The germline V gene encodes CDR1 SGHNT and CDR2 YYREEE (reference sequence). Here the CDR3 reads CASSIRGATTDTQYF. The CDR3 region has the DNA TGTGCCAGCAGCATCCGGGGGGCTACCACAGATACGCAGTATTTT.

The chain couples TRBV20-1 to TRBJ2-1; possible D gene TRBD2, 6 bases. The germline V gene encodes CDR1 DFQATT and CDR2 SNEGSKA (reference sequence). The CDR3 consists of 11 residues. V was cut by 1 base and J by 15 bases, with 13 bases left in between. The CDR3 DNA sequence: TGCAGTGCTAGAGCCGGGACTGGGGGGTTCTTC. Its translation: CSARAGTGGFF.

This clone was seen a single time. The rearrangement links TRBV7-9 to TRBJ1-5; no firm D call. CDR1 and CDR2 (germline): SEHNR, FQNEAQ (reference sequence). V lost 4 bases and J 3 bases, leaving 4 bases between the germline ends. The CDR3 has 12 residues. CDR3 in DNA: TGTGCCAGCAGCTCGGTCAATCAGCCCCAGCATTTT. This encodes CASSSVNQPQHF.

This chain links TRBV4-3 with TRBJ1-1; unclear D gene. The CDR3 spans 15 residues. The V and J ends lost 3 bases and 4 bases respectively, with 15 bases between them. Looked up from germline, CDR1 is LGHNA and CDR2 is YSLEER. The CDR3 sequence is CASSQVVMEGTEAFF. As DNA, the CDR3 is TGCGCCAGCAGCCAGGTTGTAATGGAGGGCACTGAAGCTTTCTTT.

The CDR3 nucleotides read TGTGCCAGTAGTATACAAAGGGGAGGAAACTACAATGAGCAGTTCTTC. Its translation is CASSIQRGGNYNEQFF. This sequence joins TRBV19 and TRBJ2-1; perhaps TRBD2 as D (6 bases). The CDR3 is made up of 16 amino acids. Trimming shortened V by 2 bases and J by 3 bases, and 14 bases separated the two germline ends. CDR1 and CDR2 from the germline V gene are LNHDA and SQIVND (reference sequence).

CDR3 DNA sequence: TGTGCCAGCAGCTTAGCCCCGGGGTTGAACACTGAAGCTTTCTTT. It yields the protein CASSLAPGLNTEAFF. The chain has TRBV7-8 and TRBJ1-1, with D unclear. Deletions cut 0 bases from V and 0 bases from J, with 8 bases between. Germline-derived CDR1 and CDR2 are SGHVS and FQNEAQ. This CDR3 spans 15 amino acids.

The chain carries TRBV12-3 or TRBV12-4 and TRBJ1-1, with 7 bases matching TRBD1. The trim removed 7 bases at V and 11 bases at J, leaving 10 bases unmatched. The CDR3 spans 12 residues. The CDR3 nucleotides are TGTGCCAGCAACATAGGGGGCGGGGAGGCTTTCTTT. Amino acids: CASNIGGGEAFF.

The chain links TRBV7-9 to TRBJ2-3; 11 bases line up with TRBD2. CDR3 length equals 17 residues. With 1 base clipped from V and 0 bases from J, the junction kept 3 bases outside the gene matches. Germline assignment: CDR1 SEHNR and CDR2 FQNEAQ (reference sequence). CDR3 residues: CASSLVIAGGSTDTQYF. The DNA for the CDR3 is TGTGCCAGCAGCTTAGTGATAGCGGGGGGGAGCACAGATACGCAGTATTTT. Complete variable domain (other parts from reference TRBV7-9 and TRBJ2-3): DTGVSQNPRHKITKRGQNVTFRCDPISEHNRLYWYRQTLGQGPEFLTYFQNEAQLEKSRLLSDRFSAERPKGSFSTLEIQRTEQGDSAMYLCASSLVIAGGSTDTQYFGPGTRLTVL.

This chain's CDR3 is CASSLARVGPTPLHF. The CDR3 DNA sequence: TGTGCCAGCAGCTTAGCGCGGGTAGGGCCGACACCCCTCCACTTT. The chain employs TRBV11-1 and TRBJ1-6; D ambiguous. V was cut by 0 bases and J by 11 bases, with 14 bases left in between. CDR1 is SGHAT and CDR2 is FQDESV in the germline V gene (reference sequence). CDR3 length equals 15 residues.

This clone was observed a single time. The chain has TRBV2 and TRBJ1-2, with TRBD1 as a possible D gene (6 bases). V dropped 8 bases and J dropped 4 bases, with 14 bases sitting between them. The CDR3 loop spans 13 amino acids. Germline-derived CDR1 and CDR2 are SNHLY and FYNNEI. CDR3 residues: CASAGVPIYGYTF. The CDR3 region has the DNA TGTGCCAGCGCAGGGGTCCCTATCTATGGCTACACCTTC.

V usage is TRBV5-4 and J usage is TRBJ2-7; the match to TRBD1 covers 9 bases. The CDR3 extends over 15 amino acids. Trimming removed 1 base from V and 5 bases from J; junction bases left unmatched: 7. The germline gives CDR1 SGHNT, CDR2 YYREEE (reference sequence). In DNA form, the CDR3 reads TGTGCCAGCAGCTTGAGGGACAGGGTCCAAAACGAGCAGTACTTC. Translation: CASSLRDRVQNEQYF.